These T cell receptor beta chains were read from a single sample in a study of cytomegalovirus exposure and HLA in healthy donors. Assay used: immunoSEQ multiplex PCR; TCRdb lists only in-frame clones, some missing. The repertoire has 170,000 or so clones, around 80% of them found once; the top ten carry roughly 1.4%. Sequenced material: PBMCs. These receptors were obtained from a woman aged 25-40 years in good health and CMV-seropositive. Each CDR3 is given with its conserved first and last residue. D genes are given only for firm matches. Not every row has a clone size; where given, it reads once, few, many or a size class.

d_call	clone_size	v_call	j_call	cdr3_aa	cdr3_nt
.	.	TRBV5-1	TRBJ2-6	CASSLGDYSGANVLTF	TGCGCCAGCAGCTTGGGCGACTACTCTGGGGCCAACGTCCTGACTTTC
.	.	TRBV7-8	TRBJ1-2	CASSPTRGRGYTF	TGTGCCAGCAGCCCGACCAGAGGGCGCGGCTACACCTTC
TRBD2	.	TRBV28	TRBJ2-5	CASSLAGAQETQYF	TGTGCCAGCAGTTTGGCGGGAGCCCAAGAGACCCAGTACTTC
.	.	TRBV5-4	TRBJ2-5	CASSLVGGETQYF	TGTGCCAGCAGCTTGGTAGGGGGAGAGACCCAGTACTTC
.	.	TRBV4-3	TRBJ1-1	CASSQDGGFPEAFF	TGCGCCAGCAGCCAAGATGGAGGATTCCCTGAAGCTTTCTTT
.	.	TRBV12-5	TRBJ2-7	CASGLISRVYEQYF	TGTGCTAGTGGTTTGATCTCTAGAGTCTACGAGCAGTACTTC
.	.	TRBV28	TRBJ1-2	CASSQNGYTF	TGTGCCAGCAGTCAGAATGGCTACACCTTC
TRBD2	.	TRBV5-1	TRBJ2-7	CASSLLAVGVYEQYF	TGCGCCAGCAGCCTACTAGCGGTTGGGGTCTACGAGCAGTACTTC
TRBD1	.	TRBV19	TRBJ1-1	CASTTTGGAAEAFF	TGTGCCAGTACGACGACAGGGGGCGCCGCTGAAGCTTTCTTT
.	.	TRBV5-6	TRBJ2-7	CASSLGPRSYEQYF	TGTGCCAGCAGCTTGGGGCCTAGGTCCTACGAGCAGTACTTC
.	.	TRBV27	TRBJ1-1	CASSLVGGNTEAFF	TGTGCCAGCAGTTTAGTGGGGGGGAACACTGAAGCTTTCTTT
TRBD2	.	TRBV7-2	TRBJ2-1	CASSSGTSGYFNEQFF	TGTGCCAGCAGCTCCGGGACTAGCGGGTATTTCAATGAGCAGTTCTTC
.	once	TRBV7-9	TRBJ2-1	CASSLQGTQVDEQFF	TGTGCCAGCAGCTTACAGGGTACACAGGTCGATGAGCAGTTCTTC
.	.	TRBV25-1	TRBJ1-1	CASSEYRGGVTEAFF	TGTGCCAGCAGTGAATATAGGGGCGGGGTCACTGAAGCTTTCTTT
TRBD2	few	TRBV2	TRBJ2-5	CASSPGLAGATQYF	TGTGCCAGCAGTCCGGGACTAGCGGGAGCGACCCAGTACTTC
.	.	TRBV25-1	TRBJ2-3	CASRGQGTDTQYF	TGTGCCAGCAGAGGCCAGGGCACAGATACGCAGTATTTT
.	.	TRBV15	TRBJ2-3	CATSRETGVDTQYF	TGTGCCACCAGCAGAGAGACGGGGGTGGATACGCAGTATTTT
.	.	TRBV27	TRBJ2-2	CASSLPPHLDRYTGELFF	TGTGCCAGCAGTTTACCTCCCCACTTAGACAGGTACACCGGGGAGCTGTTTTTT
.	.	TRBV6-1	TRBJ2-6	CASSEDSRPSSGANVLTF	TGTGCCAGCAGTGAGGACAGTCGACCCAGCTCTGGGGCCAACGTCCTGACTTTC
TRBD1	.	TRBV5-1	TRBJ1-5	CASSLLPGTGKDQPQHF	TGCGCCAGCAGCTTATTACCCGGGACAGGGAAGGATCAGCCCCAGCATTTT
TRBD2	.	TRBV30	TRBJ2-7	CASGGRGVSYEQYF	TGTGCCTCGGGGGGGAGGGGGGTCTCCTACGAGCAGTACTTC
TRBD2	few	TRBV27	TRBJ2-7	CASAGGAGTYEQYF	TGTGCCAGTGCGGGGGGAGCGGGTACCTACGAGCAGTACTTC
.	.	TRBV4-2	TRBJ2-3	CASSQLRYGSTDTQYF	TGTGCCAGCAGCCAACTAAGATACGGTAGCACAGATACGCAGTATTTT
TRBD1	.	TRBV5-6	TRBJ2-1	CASGDRGLYNEQFF	TGTGCCAGCGGGGACAGGGGGCTGTACAATGAGCAGTTCTTC
.	.	TRBV27	TRBJ2-1	CASSFIRGAGMDNEQFF	TGTGCCAGCAGTTTTATCAGGGGCGCAGGCATGGACAATGAGCAGTTCTTC
.	.	TRBV4-1	TRBJ2-5	CASSHSLGVETQYF	TGCGCCAGCAGCCACTCTCTAGGAGTCGAGACCCAGTACTTC
TRBD1	.	TRBV4-3	TRBJ1-3	CASSPGQSLNTIYF	TGCGCCAGCAGCCCGGGACAGTCCCTGAACACCATATATTTT
.	.	TRBV18	TRBJ1-1	CASSPRAQGSTEAFF	TGTGCCAGCTCACCCAGGGCCCAGGGAAGCACTGAAGCTTTCTTT
.	few	TRBV4-1	TRBJ1-2	CASSQDRANYGYTF	TGCGCCAGCAGCCAAGACAGGGCTAACTATGGCTACACCTTC
.	.	TRBV27	TRBJ1-5	CASSLRGGGQPQHF	TGTGCCAGCAGTTTACGAGGGGGAGGGCAGCCCCAGCATTTT
TRBD2	few	TRBV27	TRBJ2-7	CASSLGGGYEQYF	TGTGCCAGCAGTTTAGGGGGGGGCTACGAGCAGTACTTC
.	.	TRBV5-1	TRBJ1-2	CASSLEQANYGYTF	TGCGCCAGCAGCTTGGAACAAGCTAACTATGGCTACACCTTC
TRBD2	.	TRBV9	TRBJ2-5	CASSVATSGSETQYF	TGTGCCAGCAGCGTAGCTACTAGCGGGAGTGAGACCCAGTACTTC
.	.	TRBV6-4	TRBJ1-3	CASSAGIGNTIYF	TGTGCCAGCAGCGCGGGGATCGGAAACACCATATATTTT
.	.	TRBV18	TRBJ1-1	CASSSGDNTEAFF	TGTGCCAGCTCCTCAGGGGATAACACTGAAGCTTTCTTT
.	.	TRBV4-1	TRBJ2-7	CASSQTGLGSYEQYF	TGCGCCAGCAGCCAAACAGGGCTAGGCTCCTACGAGCAGTACTTC
.	.	TRBV5-1	TRBJ1-3	CASSLSSGTGNTIYF	TGCGCCAGCAGCTTGAGTTCAGGGACTGGAAACACCATATATTTT
.	.	TRBV5-4	TRBJ2-1	CASSLWGAYNEQFF	TGTGCCAGCAGCCTGTGGGGGGCCTACAATGAGCAGTTCTTC
.	.	TRBV27	TRBJ2-6	CASSFTAPTGANVLTF	TGTGCCAGCAGTTTCACAGCACCTACTGGGGCCAACGTCCTGACTTTC
TRBD1	few	TRBV6-6	TRBJ1-2	CASSYRQGTRVYTF	TGTGCCAGCAGTTACCGACAGGGTACTCGGGTTTACACCTTC
TRBD1	.	TRBV5-1	TRBJ2-7	CASSLDRGGGQYF	TGCGCCAGCAGCCTCGACAGGGGAGGAGGGCAGTACTTC
.	.	TRBV27	TRBJ1-5	CASSLSWGQGLNQPQHF	TGTGCCAGCAGTTTATCTTGGGGTCAGGGATTGAACCAGCCCCAGCATTTT
TRBD2	.	TRBV4-1	TRBJ2-1	CASSLRTSGSNNEQFF	TGCGCCAGCAGCCTGAGGACTAGCGGGAGTAACAATGAGCAGTTCTTC
.	.	TRBV2	TRBJ1-1	CASSLGEAFF	TGTGCCAGCAGTCTAGGTGAAGCTTTCTTT
TRBD2	.	TRBV7-6	TRBJ2-5	CASSYVPGLAGGDQETQYF	TGTGCCAGCAGCTACGTCCCGGGACTAGCGGGAGGAGACCAAGAGACCCAGTACTTC
TRBD1	.	TRBV5-1	TRBJ2-1	CASSFGLTGGNEQFF	TGCGCCAGCAGCTTCGGCCTTACAGGGGGCAATGAGCAGTTCTTC
.	.	TRBV6-5	TRBJ2-2	CASSLPGDGAGELFF	TGTGCCAGCAGCCTCCCGGGAGACGGTGCCGGGGAGCTGTTTTTT
.	once	TRBV2	TRBJ2-2	CASRGSGHTGELFF	TGTGCCAGCAGGGGTAGCGGACACACCGGGGAGCTGTTTTTT
.	once	TRBV4-3	TRBJ1-1	CASSFRVLPGAEAFF	TGCGCCAGCAGCTTCAGAGTCCTCCCAGGGGCTGAAGCTTTCTTT
.	.	TRBV28	TRBJ2-7	CASSLYGSYEQYF	TGTGCCAGCAGTTTGTACGGCTCCTACGAGCAGTACTTC
TRBD2	once	TRBV9	TRBJ2-1	CASSPRLAVNNEQFF	TGTGCCAGCAGCCCCAGACTAGCGGTAAACAATGAGCAGTTCTTC